Listed here are 30 T cell receptor beta chains from one sample, sequenced in a study of cytomegalovirus exposure and HLA in healthy donors. In the PCR, 60 Vbeta and 13 Jbeta primers were used. Profiling relied on immunoSEQ multiplex PCR, and the TCRdb table lists in-frame clones only, not all of them. The sample contains about 170,000 clones, about four fifths of which appear only once. Sequenced input: PBMCs. These receptors came from a woman in her forties or fifties in good health and CMV-seropositive.

This clone appeared a single time. This rearrangement joins TRBV7-2 to TRBJ2-7; TRBD1 might be the D (5 bases). Germline V CDR1 and CDR2: SGHTA, FQGNSA. V gave up 1 base and J gave up 5 bases, with 12 bases separating them. This CDR3 is built from 14 residues. The chain's CDR3 is CASSLDLSRDEQYF. CDR3 bases: TGTGCCAGCAGCTTAGATTTAAGCAGGGACGAGCAGTACTTC.

This chain links TRBV15 with TRBJ1-2; D is uncertain. Per germline, CDR1 LNHNV and CDR2 YYDKDF (reference sequence). The CDR3 spans 14 residues. V shed 0 bases and J shed 8 bases, with 13 bases lying between them. This CDR3 reads CATSRDPGSRGYTF. CDR3 sequence (DNA): TGTGCCACCAGCAGAGACCCGGGTTCTAGGGGCTACACCTTC.

The V and J genes are TRBV7-3 and TRBJ2-6, with D unclear. Trimming left V 5 bases short and J 0 bases short, with 8 bases between. This CDR3 is 15 amino acids long. Germline V gene data show CDR1 as SGHTA and CDR2 as FQGTGA. This CDR3 reads CASSPQDSGANVLTF. DNA of the CDR3: TGTGCCAGCAGCCCCCAGGACTCTGGGGCCAACGTCCTGACTTTC.

Note on this clone: Other DNA sequences within the sample encode an identical CDR3. This chain joins TRBV9 and TRBJ1-4; D unresolved. This CDR3 contains 13 residues. Germline loops: CDR1 SGDLS, CDR2 YYNGEE. Trimming removed 5 bases at V and 7 bases at J, with 12 bases between. This CDR3 is CASSVTEGEKLFF. The CDR3 DNA is TGTGCCAGCAGTGTGACCGAGGGTGAAAAACTGTTTTTT.

The V call is TRBV5-1, the J call TRBJ2-2; TRBD1 matches 7 bases. This CDR3 is built from 14 residues. From germline, CDR1 is SGHRS and CDR2 YFSETQ. The junction had 8 bases not matched to a gene; V was cut back by 5 bases and J by 7 bases. The CDR3 loop reads CASSIDRAGGELFF. In DNA form, the CDR3 reads TGCGCCAGCAGTATCGACAGGGCGGGCGGGGAGCTGTTTTTT.

The genes are TRBV19 and TRBJ1-5, with a tentative D call TRBD1 (6 bases). Germline-derived CDR1 and CDR2 are LNHDA and SQIVND (reference sequence). V dropped 0 bases and J dropped 2 bases, with 11 bases sitting between them. The CDR3 runs to 16 residues. In nucleotides, the CDR3 is TGTGCCAGTAGTATAGAGGCCAGGGGACGCAATCAGCCCCAGCATTTT. Its protein is CASSIEARGRNQPQHF.

This rearrangement joins TRBV6-5 to TRBJ2-1, with 11 bases lining up with TRBD2. This CDR3 has 15 amino acids. From germline, CDR1 is MNHEY and CDR2 SVGAGI. The J segment lost 8 bases and the V segment lost 5 bases, leaving 8 bases of the junction unmatched. Written as DNA, the CDR3 is TGTGCCAGCAGTCAAACTAGCGGGAGTGGCTATGAGCAGTTCTTC. Amino acids: CASSQTSGSGYEQFF.

The V call is TRBV28, the J call TRBJ2-7; 7 nucleotides match TRBD2. Trimming took 7 bases from V and 3 from J; bases not matched to a gene: 9. This CDR3 comprises 14 residues. Germline V CDR1 and CDR2: MDHEN, SYDVKM. The CDR3 nucleotides are TGTGCCAGCACCTCTTCCGGGAGGTTCTACGAGCAGTACTTC. The encoded protein is CASTSSGRFYEQYF.

This clone showed up just once. The chain has TRBV4-2 and TRBJ1-1; D not resolved. V lost 4 bases and J lost 6, with 6 bases in between. The CDR3 has 11 residues. Germline V gene data show CDR1 as LGHNA and CDR2 as YNFKEQ. This CDR3 is CASSLGAEAFF. Written as DNA, the CDR3 is TGTGCCAGCAGCCTTGGAGCTGAAGCTTTCTTT.

This chain joins TRBV9 and TRBJ2-2; 8 bases match TRBD2. Germline values: CDR1 SGDLS, CDR2 YYNGEE. The CDR3 is 14 residues long. V lost 4 bases, J lost 9 bases, and 8 bases stayed unmatched. CDR3 loop: CASSSKRESRELFF. CDR3 nucleotide sequence: TGTGCCAGCAGCTCTAAGCGGGAGTCCCGGGAGCTGTTTTTT.

The J gene is TRBJ1-6, the V gene TRBV5-6, with D perhaps TRBD1 (5 bases). The V gene lost 5 bases and the J gene lost 8 bases, with 11 bases spanning the gap. This CDR3 has 13 amino acids. Germline loops: CDR1 SGHDT, CDR2 YYEEEE. CDR3 sequence reads: CASSQGSDSPLHF. The CDR3 DNA follows: TGTGCCAGCAGTCAGGGCTCGGATTCACCCCTCCACTTT.

The V call is TRBV5-1, the J call TRBJ1-5; TRBD1 is a possible D gene (5 bases). CDR3 length: 15 residues. From germline, CDR1 is SGHRS and CDR2 YFSETQ. Trimming took 1 base from V and 1 from J, leaving 9 bases between them. CDR3 in amino acids: CASSLQGISNQPQHF. The CDR3 DNA reads TGCGCCAGCAGCTTGCAGGGTATAAGCAATCAGCCCCAGCATTTT.

The rearrangement joins TRBV7-9 to TRBJ1-6, with D possibly matching TRBD1 (6 bases). CDR1 is SEHNR and CDR2 is FQNEAQ in the germline V gene (reference sequence). V was cut by 1 base and J by 8 bases, with 12 bases left in between. CDR3 length: 15 residues. The CDR3 nucleotides are TGTGCCAGCAGCTTAGTGGGGGGGGCCCATTCACCCCTCCACTTT. The encoded protein is CASSLVGGAHSPLHF.

This chain links TRBV5-6 with TRBJ2-1, with 12 bases identical to TRBD2. The ends lost 4 bases at V and 1 base at J; junction bases unmatched: 9. This CDR3 has 18 residues. CDR1 and CDR2 (germline): SGHDT, YYEEEE. The CDR3 loop is CASSRGVTSGGSYNEQFF. CDR3 sequence (DNA): TGTGCCAGCAGCCGTGGAGTGACTAGCGGGGGATCCTACAATGAGCAGTTCTTC.

This clone has a handful of counts. The rearrangement uses TRBV15 and TRBJ2-1, with 9 bases fitting TRBD1. V shed 2 bases and J 8 bases; nucleotides not matched to a gene: 10. CDR3 length equals 16 residues. The V gene's germline CDR1 is LNHNV and CDR2 YYDKDF (reference sequence). CDR3 in DNA: TGTGCCACCAGCAGAAGAGGCCGGGACAGGGCCGATGAGCAGTTCTTC. Translated: CATSRRGRDRADEQFF.

The chain has TRBV7-3 and TRBJ2-2; D unresolved. Trimming shortened V by 5 bases and J by 2 bases, and 12 bases separated the two germline ends. Germline CDR1 and CDR2: SGHTA and FQGTGA. This CDR3 region has 15 residues. The CDR3, as DNA: TGTGCCAGCAGCCCAACACGGAGTAACACCGGGGAGCTGTTTTTT. This gives the protein CASSPTRSNTGELFF. The whole variable domain, remainder taken from reference TRBV7-3 and TRBJ2-2, is GAGVSQTPSNKVTEKGKYVELRCDPISGHTALYWYRQSLGQGPEFLIYFQGTGAADDSGLPNDRFFAVRPEGSVSTLKIQRTERGDSAVYLCASSPTRSNTGELFFGEGSRLTVL.

The rearrangement joins TRBV6-1 to TRBJ2-7, with TRBD1 identical over 8 bases. CDR1 and CDR2 from the germline V gene are MNHNS and SASEGT. The CDR3 consists of 13 residues. V was clipped by 6 bases and J by 3 bases; unmatched bases: 4. DNA for the CDR3: TGTGCCAGCAGAGGTACAGGGGGCTACGAGCAGTACTTC. It encodes CASRGTGGYEQYF.

The chain couples TRBV11-2 to TRBJ2-7; TRBD1 is a possible D gene (7 bases). The CDR3 is 15 amino acids. CDR1 and CDR2 (germline): SGHAT, FQNNGV. V lost 1 base and J 3 bases, leaving 13 bases between the germline ends. The CDR3 is CASSLGGDRYYEQYF. The CDR3 nucleotides are TGTGCCAGCAGCTTAGGGGGGGACAGATACTACGAGCAGTACTTC.

This rearrangement joins TRBV5-1 to TRBJ1-4; possibly TRBD1 for D (6 bases). The CDR3 consists of 13 residues. The V gene lost 5 bases and the J gene lost 8 bases, with 13 bases spanning the gap. Germline CDR1 is SGHRS and CDR2 is YFSETQ. CDR3 DNA sequence: TGCGCCAGCAGAAGACAGGAAGGGGAAAAACTGTTTTTT. Translated: CASRRQEGEKLFF.

This chain links TRBV19 with TRBJ2-7, with 8 bases fitting TRBD1. CDR1 and CDR2 from the germline V gene are LNHDA and SQIVND (reference sequence). CDR3 length equals 14 residues. Trimming at V came to 4 bases and at J to 4 bases, leaving 6 bases not matched to a gene. The CDR3 region has the DNA TGTGCCAGTAGTACCCCCCAGGGGGCGTACGAGCAGTACTTC. Translating it yields CASSTPQGAYEQYF.

The J gene is TRBJ2-1, the V gene TRBV7-3; 8 positions match TRBD1. CDR1 is SGHTA and CDR2 is FQGTGA in the germline V gene. The V gene end was trimmed by 4 bases and the J gene end by 0 bases; junction bases not matched to a gene: 2. This CDR3 is 15 amino acids long. The CDR3 DNA follows: TGTGCCAGCAGCTCGACAGGGGACTCCTACAATGAGCAGTTCTTC. This encodes CASSSTGDSYNEQFF.

The rearrangement links TRBV10-3 to TRBJ2-7; 7 positions agree with TRBD2. V was clipped by 5 bases and J by 0 bases; unmatched bases: 4. CDR3 size: 14 residues. Germline CDR1 ENHRY, CDR2 SYGVKD. DNA of the CDR3: TGTGCCATCAGTCGGGAGGCGAGCTCCTACGAGCAGTACTTC. This translates into CAISREASSYEQYF.

This clone has more than one count but fewer than ten. The genes are TRBV7-2 and TRBJ2-1, with 8 bases that match TRBD1. CDR1 SGHTA and CDR2 FQGNSA come from the germline V gene. Trimming cost V 6 bases and J 6 bases; bases outside gene matches: 7. The CDR3 runs 14 residues. The CDR3 sequence is CASSSDRGGNEQFF. The DNA of the CDR3 is TGTGCCAGCAGTTCAGACAGGGGTGGCAATGAGCAGTTCTTC.

The chain is built from TRBV16 and TRBJ2-1; D gene uncertain. The V end lost 0 bases, the J end lost 7 bases, and 16 bases lay between the germline ends. This CDR3 contains 16 residues. Germline V gene sequence: CDR1 KGHSY, CDR2 FQNENV. The CDR3 region is CASSQSLSPVSNEQFF. In DNA form, the CDR3 reads TGTGCCAGCAGCCAATCGCTAAGCCCCGTCTCGAATGAGCAGTTCTTC.

The rearrangement uses TRBV7-9 and TRBJ2-3; 8 positions match TRBD1. V shed 3 bases and J 3 bases; nucleotides not matched to a gene: 5. This CDR3 is built from 15 residues. CDR1 and CDR2 (germline): SEHNR, FQNEAQ (reference sequence). CDR3 loop: CASSFVTGGTDTQYF. DNA for the CDR3: TGTGCCAGCAGCTTCGTAACAGGGGGTACAGATACGCAGTATTTT.

V and J are TRBV7-2 and TRBJ2-7; 11 bases map to TRBD1. The V and J ends lost 5 bases and 3 bases, in that order; junction bases with no gene match: 12. Germline CDR1 is SGHTA and CDR2 is FQGNSA. The CDR3 covers 17 residues. The CDR3 reads CASSPYLWTGGGYEQYF. CDR3 sequence (DNA): TGTGCCAGCAGCCCTTATCTCTGGACAGGGGGCGGCTACGAGCAGTACTTC.

This clone appeared a few times. The rearrangement joins TRBV4-3 to TRBJ1-4; no clear D gene. CDR1 LGHNA and CDR2 YSLEER come from the germline V gene. V lost 0 bases to trimming and J lost 4 bases, with 9 bases between them. CDR3 size: 15 residues. The CDR3 DNA is TGCGCCAGCAGCCAAGATTGGCAGAATAATGAAAAACTGTTTTTT. It specifies CASSQDWQNNEKLFF.

The genes are TRBV7-9 and TRBJ2-5; TRBD2 agrees at 7 bases. V lost 5 bases and J lost 5; bases outside the gene matches: 8. Germline V gene data show CDR1 as SEHNR and CDR2 as FQNEAQ (reference sequence). The CDR3 runs 14 residues. CDR3 region: CASSPGGRAETQYF. The DNA of the CDR3 is TGTGCCAGCAGCCCGGGAGGCAGGGCTGAGACCCAGTACTTC.

The CDR3: CASSSYRGEQYF. CDR3 coding DNA: TGTGCCAGCAGCTCGTACAGGGGCGAGCAGTACTTC. V is TRBV7-2 and J is TRBJ2-7; 7 nucleotides align to TRBD1. This CDR3 has 12 amino acids. The trim removed 4 bases at V and 6 bases at J, leaving 3 bases unmatched. The V gene's germline CDR1 is SGHTA and CDR2 FQGNSA.

The chain links TRBV6-4 to TRBJ1-1; D gene ambiguous. Looked up from germline, CDR1 is MRHNA and CDR2 is SNTAGT. The length of the CDR3 is 15 residues. Trimming shortened V by 8 bases and J by 0 bases, and 16 bases separated the two germline ends. Here the CDR3 DNA reads TGTGCCAGCGGGGAGTCTGGGTTGATGAACACTGAAGCTTTCTTT. Its translation: CASGESGLMNTEAFF.